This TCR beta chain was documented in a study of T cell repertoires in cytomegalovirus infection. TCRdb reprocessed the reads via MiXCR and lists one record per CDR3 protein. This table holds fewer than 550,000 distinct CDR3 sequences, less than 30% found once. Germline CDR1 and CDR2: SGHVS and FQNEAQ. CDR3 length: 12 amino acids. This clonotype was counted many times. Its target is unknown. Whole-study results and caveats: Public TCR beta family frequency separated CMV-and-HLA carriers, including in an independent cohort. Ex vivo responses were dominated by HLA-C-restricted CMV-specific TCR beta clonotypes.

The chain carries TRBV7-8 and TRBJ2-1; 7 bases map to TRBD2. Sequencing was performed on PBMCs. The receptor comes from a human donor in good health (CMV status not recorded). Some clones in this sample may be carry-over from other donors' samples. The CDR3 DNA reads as TGTGCACTAGCGCTGGCCTACAATGAGCAGTTCTTC. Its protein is CALALAYNEQFF.